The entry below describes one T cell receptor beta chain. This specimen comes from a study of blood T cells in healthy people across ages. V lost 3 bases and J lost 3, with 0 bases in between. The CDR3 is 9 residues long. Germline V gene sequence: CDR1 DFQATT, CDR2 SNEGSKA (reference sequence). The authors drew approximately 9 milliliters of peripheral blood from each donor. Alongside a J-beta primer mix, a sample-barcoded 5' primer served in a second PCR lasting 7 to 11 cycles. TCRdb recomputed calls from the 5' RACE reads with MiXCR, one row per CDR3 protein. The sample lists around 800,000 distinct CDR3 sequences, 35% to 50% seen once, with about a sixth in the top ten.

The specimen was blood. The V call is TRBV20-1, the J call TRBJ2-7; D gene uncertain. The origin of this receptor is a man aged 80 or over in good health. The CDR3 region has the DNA TGCAGTGCTAGCTACGAGCAGTACTTC. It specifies CSASYEQYF.